This entry lists 29 T cell receptor beta chains sequenced from one sample in a study of blood T cells in healthy people across ages. PCR was performed a second time for about 7 to 12 cycles using a sample-barcoded 5' primer and a J-beta primer mix. From the 5' RACE reads, TCRdb called clonotypes with MiXCR, one entry per CDR3 protein. The sample includes roughly 830,000 distinct CDR3 sequences, 62% seen only once; the top ten take around a quarter. The specimen sequenced was blood. Source of these receptors: a man under 40 in good health.

J is TRBJ1-1 and V is TRBV20-1; D remains unclear. The CDR3 loop spans 16 amino acids. Germline V gives CDR1 DFQATT, CDR2 SNEGSKA (reference sequence). V dropped 0 bases and J dropped 1 base, with 15 bases sitting between them. The CDR3, as DNA: TGCAGTGCTAGAGAGCCAGATAGACCCCCGAACACTGAAGCTTTCTTT. Translation gives CSAREPDRPPNTEAFF.

The V gene is TRBV4-3, the J gene TRBJ2-1, with 11 nucleotides matching TRBD2. V lost 4 bases to trimming and J lost 7 bases; unmatched junction nucleotides: 9. The germline V gene encodes CDR1 LGHNA and CDR2 YSLEER. The CDR3 extends over 16 amino acids. The CDR3 DNA reads TGCGCCAGCAGCCGAGCGACAGGGACTAGCGGAAATGAGCAGTTCTTC. Residues: CASSRATGTSGNEQFF.

This chain links TRBV6-6 with TRBJ2-5; 13 bases fit TRBD2. With 2 bases clipped from V and 5 bases from J, the junction kept 5 bases outside the gene matches. Germline CDR1 and CDR2: MNHNY and SVGAGI (reference sequence). The CDR3 is 16 residues long. In DNA form, the CDR3 reads TGTGCCAGCAGTTACAGGACTAGCGGGGGTGGGGAGACCCAGTACTTC. It translates to CASSYRTSGGGETQYF.

Of note for this clonotype: A clone one base away is much larger, so this may be a read error. This chain links TRBV7-6 with TRBJ2-1; TRBD1 aligns across 7 bases. Germline loops: CDR1 SGHVS, CDR2 FNYEAQ. The CDR3 extends over 15 amino acids. V was clipped by 3 bases and J by 3 bases; unmatched bases: 5. The DNA for the CDR3 is TGTGCCAGCAGCTTGACAGGGTGCGGCTACAATGAGCAGTTCTTC. This gives the protein CASSLTGCGYNEQFF.

This clonotype was counted once. The V and J genes are TRBV20-1 and TRBJ2-1, with TRBD2 matching over 7 bases. CDR3 length: 14 residues. The germline gives CDR1 DFQATT, CDR2 SNEGSKA (reference sequence). The J segment lost 0 bases and the V segment lost 6 bases, leaving 5 bases of the junction unmatched. CDR3 bases: TGCAGTGCCCCCCGCGGGAGCTCCTACAATGAGCAGTTCTTC. Translated: CSAPRGSSYNEQFF.

V gene TRBV6-5 combines with J gene TRBJ1-2, with D possibly TRBD1 on 6 matching bases. This CDR3 region has 15 residues. The germline V gene encodes CDR1 MNHEY and CDR2 SVGAGI. V lost 0 bases to trimming and J lost 4 bases, with 12 bases between them. This chain's CDR3 is CASSYSRGGGYGYTF. DNA of the CDR3: TGTGCCAGCAGTTACTCACGGGGAGGGGGCTATGGCTACACCTTC.

The genes are TRBV7-8 and TRBJ2-5; 7 bases are shared with TRBD2. Germline V lookup: CDR1 SGHVS, CDR2 FQNEAQ. J lost 2 bases, V lost 1 base, and 10 bases had no gene match. This CDR3 has 17 amino acids. For the CDR3, the DNA is TGTGCCAGCAGCTTAGGCCTTATGTCTAGCGGACAAGAGACCCAGTACTTC. It is translated as CASSLGLMSSGQETQYF.

The chain couples TRBV29-1 to TRBJ1-2, with 8 bases aligning to TRBD1. The CDR3 is made up of 19 amino acids. V gave up 0 bases and J gave up 4 bases; unmatched junction bases: 19. The germline V gene encodes CDR1 SQVTM and CDR2 ANQGSEA. CDR3 nucleotide sequence: TGCAGCGTTGAAGATCACTATAGCGCGACAGGGGTTCCCATCTATGGCTACACCTTC. Residues: CSVEDHYSATGVPIYGYTF.

The V gene is TRBV28, the J gene TRBJ1-2; D remains ambiguous. The CDR3 consists of 12 residues. CDR1 MDHEN and CDR2 SYDVKM come from the germline V gene. V was cut by 8 bases and J by 7 bases, with 14 bases left in between. Written as DNA, the CDR3 is TGTGCCAGCCGGGTGGACTCGGGTGGCTACACCTTC. Amino acid sequence: CASRVDSGGYTF.

This chain uses TRBV20-1 with TRBJ2-3; 8 positions agree with TRBD2. The germline CDR1 and CDR2 sequences are DFQATT and SNEGSKA (reference sequence). The CDR3 loop spans 14 amino acids. V shed 1 base, J shed 1 base, and the junction held 1 base outside the gene matches. The DNA of the CDR3 is TGCAGTGCTAGAGTGACTAGCGGCACAGATACGCAGTATTTT. Its protein product is CSARVTSGTDTQYF.

CDR3 sequence (DNA): TGTGCCAGCAGCGTCGGGACTAGCGGTTGGAATGAGCAGTTCTTC. Translated, it gives CASSVGTSGWNEQFF. The chain couples TRBV27 to TRBJ2-1; 11 nucleotides align to TRBD2. The ends lost 6 bases at V and 7 bases at J; junction bases unmatched: 8. The germline V gene encodes CDR1 MNHEY and CDR2 SMNVEV (reference sequence). The CDR3 sequence is 15 residues long.

This sequence joins TRBV7-6 and TRBJ2-7; D not certain. The better agreement between TRBJ2-5 and the DNA end casts doubt on the J call. This CDR3 is built from 13 residues. Germline lookup yields CDR1 SGHVS and CDR2 FNYEAQ. The CDR3 is CASSLSRKGTQYF. Written as DNA, the CDR3 is TGTGCCAGCAGCTTATCCAGAAAAGGGACCCAGTACTTC.

This clonotype has more than one count but fewer than ten. The V call is TRBV4-2, the J call TRBJ2-5; 10 bases agree with TRBD2. Near its end, the DNA agrees better with TRBJ2-7, so the J call may be wrong. Germline CDR1 and CDR2: LGHNA and YNFKEQ. The CDR3 contains 16 residues. CDR3: CASSQESGGAFYEQYF. In nucleotides, the CDR3 is TGTGCCAGCAGCCAAGAAAGCGGGGGGGCCTTCTACGAGCAGTACTTC.

Regarding this clonotype: Germline is not matched at one junction end, which may reflect a read error. The genes are TRBV9 and TRBJ2-4; 10 nucleotides align to TRBD1. TRBJ2-7 explains the end of the DNA better; the J call may be wrong. The CDR3 sequence is 15 residues long. In germline, CDR1 is SGDLS, CDR2 YYNGEE. This CDR3 is CAGSVQTGGFYEQYF. Here the CDR3 DNA reads TGTGCCGGCAGCGTACAGACAGGGGGCTTCTACGAGCAGTACTTC.

The V gene is TRBV20-1, the J gene TRBJ2-5; D perhaps matches TRBD1 (5 bases). The CDR3 runs to 16 residues. Per the germline V gene, CDR1 is DFQATT and CDR2 is SNEGSKA (reference sequence). The germline V and J ends were trimmed by 0 bases and 0 bases, with 14 bases remaining between them. CDR3 DNA: TGCAGTGCTAGAGAACTACTAAAGGGGTACCAAGAGACCCAGTACTTC. This translates into CSARELLKGYQETQYF.

The chain has TRBV29-1 and TRBJ2-7; unclear D gene. The CDR3 extends over 14 amino acids. Germline V gene sequence: CDR1 SQVTM, CDR2 ANQGSEA. V was cut by 7 bases and J by 1 base, with 17 bases left in between. CDR3 amino acids: CSARTARASYEQYF. The CDR3 nucleotides read TGCAGCGCGAGAACGGCTAGGGCTTCCTACGAGCAGTACTTC.

This clonotype has only a few counts. This chain links TRBV12-3 or TRBV12-4 with TRBJ2-7; 8 bases map to TRBD1. V shed 5 bases and J 3 bases; nucleotides not matched to a gene: 6. This CDR3 is 14 amino acids long. The CDR3, as DNA: TGTGCCAGCAGTAGGAGACAGGGGAGCTACGAGCAGTACTTC. It codes for CASSRRQGSYEQYF.

Remarks on this clonotype: One junction end does not reproduce the germline sequence, and a read error may be involved. CDR3 sequence (DNA): TGCAGTGCTGGAGATTCGGGACAGGGGGCGGTGGAGCAGTACTTC. Translating gives CSAGDSGQGAVEQYF. The genes are TRBV20-1 and TRBJ2-7; 12 nucleotides agree with TRBD1. The germline V gene has CDR1 DFQATT and CDR2 SNEGSKA (reference sequence). The CDR3 extends over 15 amino acids.

This sequence joins TRBV12-3 or TRBV12-4 and TRBJ2-3; D is unresolved. The ends were cut back, 6 bases at V and 3 bases at J, with 19 bases in the middle. The CDR3 is 16 residues long. The CDR3 DNA is TGTGCCAGCAGCCCCGGTAACGGAATCGGGACAGATACGCAGTATTTT. It codes for CASSPGNGIGTDTQYF.

The gene calls are TRBV28 and TRBJ1-2, with TRBD1 as a possible D gene (5 bases). CDR3 length equals 12 residues. Between the trimmed V and J ends, which lost 8 bases and 4 bases, there was a span of 11 bases. Germline CDR1 and CDR2: MDHEN and SYDVKM. The CDR3 here is CASEDNGYGYTF. CDR3 DNA: TGTGCCAGCGAGGACAACGGCTATGGCTACACCTTC.

J is TRBJ1-4 and V is TRBV12-3 or TRBV12-4; 9 bases match TRBD1. The ends lost 8 bases at V and 6 bases at J; junction bases unmatched: 7. The CDR3 runs 14 residues. CDR3 in amino acids: CASGGQGRDEKLFF. CDR3 bases: TGTGCCAGCGGGGGACAGGGAAGAGATGAAAAACTGTTTTTT.

This chain uses TRBV4-3 with TRBJ2-3; weak D call: TRBD1 (5 bases). There are 14 residues in the CDR3. Trimming cost V 1 base and J 3 bases, with 8 bases left between them. Germline lookup yields CDR1 LGHNA and CDR2 YSLEER. CDR3 residues: CASSQAQGTDTQYF. As DNA, the CDR3 is TGCGCCAGCAGCCAAGCGCAGGGAACAGATACGCAGTATTTT.

CDR3: CASSQGDRITDTQYF. Here the CDR3 DNA reads TGTGCCAGCAGCCAAGGTGACAGGATCACAGATACGCAGTATTTT. The chain employs TRBV4-2 and TRBJ2-3; maybe TRBD1 (6 bases). This CDR3 is 15 amino acids long. V was trimmed by 1 base and J by 2 bases, leaving 10 bases between them. Germline V gene sequence: CDR1 LGHNA, CDR2 YNFKEQ.

Remarks on this clonotype: A much larger clone sits a single nucleotide away, making a read error possible. The chain links TRBV9 to TRBJ2-1, with 11 bases that match TRBD1. J gave up 13 bases and V 0 bases, and 9 bases lay outside the gene matches. Germline V lookup: CDR1 SGDLS, CDR2 YYNGEE. This CDR3 has 15 amino acids. The CDR3 nucleotides read TGTGCCAGCAGCGTAGGGACAGGGGGCTATGAGACCCAGTTCTTC. It is translated as CASSVGTGGYETQFF. The full variable domain, rest sourced from reference TRBV9 and TRBJ2-1, is DSGVTQTPKHLITATGQRVTLRCSPRSGDLSVYWYQQSLDQGLQFLIQYYNGEERAKGNILERFSAQQFPDLHSELNLSSLELGDSALYFCASSVGTGGYETQFFGPGTRLTVL.

The V and J genes are TRBV30 and TRBJ1-1; TRBD1 matches at 7 bases. Germline lookup yields CDR1 GTSNPN and CDR2 SVGIG (reference sequence). Trimming removed 5 bases from V and 2 bases from J; junction bases left unmatched: 5. CDR3 length: 13 amino acids. Written as DNA, the CDR3 is TGTGCCTGGCCCGACAGGGCCAACACTGAAGCTTTCTTT. Translation gives CAWPDRANTEAFF.

This clonotype has only a few counts. The chain is built from TRBV3-1 and TRBJ1-1, with 7 bases lining up with TRBD1. This CDR3 is 15 amino acids long. Trimming took 5 bases from V and 0 from J; bases not matched to a gene: 6. The germline V gene encodes CDR1 LGHDT and CDR2 YNNKEL (reference sequence). The CDR3 nucleotides read TGTGCCAGCAGCGTCCAACAGGGGCTGAACACTGAAGCTTTCTTT. Translating it yields CASSVQQGLNTEAFF.

This clonotype was seen more than once but under ten times. V usage is TRBV13 and J usage is TRBJ1-2; TRBD1 aligns across 8 bases. From germline, CDR1 is PRHDT and CDR2 FYEKMQ (reference sequence). Trimming at V came to 5 bases and at J to 8 bases, leaving 7 bases not matched to a gene. The CDR3 covers 13 residues. The DNA for the CDR3 is TGTGCCAGCAGCGAGACAGGGGTTTCCGGCTACACCTTC. Translating gives CASSETGVSGYTF.

The chain carries TRBV12-3 or TRBV12-4 and TRBJ2-1, with 7 bases matching TRBD2. V shed 6 bases and J 5 bases; nucleotides not matched to a gene: 13. This CDR3 has 16 amino acids. As DNA, the CDR3 is TGTGCCAGCAGCCCATGGTTGGCGGGGGTAAACAATGAGCAGTTCTTC. Translating it yields CASSPWLAGVNNEQFF.

In its sample, this clonotype was seen many times. The chain employs TRBV20-1 and TRBJ2-7, with TRBD2 as a possible D gene (6 bases). CDR3 length equals 14 residues. Trimming left V 3 bases short and J 3 bases short, with 15 bases between. The germline V gene encodes CDR1 DFQATT and CDR2 SNEGSKA (reference sequence). This chain's CDR3 is CSARVLGTDYEQYF. Written as DNA, the CDR3 is TGCAGTGCTAGGGTGTTAGGGACTGACTACGAGCAGTACTTC.